The 31 T cell receptor beta chains reported below all come from one sample, sequenced in a study of cytomegalovirus exposure and HLA in healthy donors (dated by TCRdb to 2017 to 2019). The library was made by the immunoSEQ multiplex PCR assay. The multiplex PCR relied on a mix of 60 forward primers for TCR Vbeta segments and 13 reverse primers for TCR Jbeta segments. This immuneACCESS table, as held by TCRdb, lists in-frame sequences with V and J called but not all clones. Of the missing ones, under half trace to an unresolved V gene in checked studies; the others have no known cause. The sample profile shows some 110,000 clones; around 81% of them were found once. The ten largest clonotypes hold under 5% of the sample. Material for sequencing was PBMCs. These receptors originate from a young woman in good health and CMV-seronegative.

The rearrangement joins TRBV7-8 to TRBJ2-7; 10 bases are shared with TRBD1. The CDR3 loop spans 15 amino acids. Germline assignment: CDR1 SGHVS and CDR2 FQNEAQ. The V gene end was trimmed by 6 bases and the J gene end by 4 bases; junction bases not matched to a gene: 9. The CDR3 loop reads CASRPGQGSLYEQYF. CDR3 coding DNA: TGTGCCAGCAGGCCGGGACAGGGGTCTCTATACGAGCAGTACTTC.

This chain links TRBV7-9 with TRBJ2-7, with 9 bases that match TRBD1. Losses at the gene ends were 5 bases for V and 3 bases for J; bases not matched to a gene: 8. Germline values: CDR1 SEHNR, CDR2 FQNEAQ (reference sequence). This CDR3 region has 15 residues. The CDR3 DNA sequence: TGTGCCAGCAGCCCAATACCGGGACAGGGCTACGAGCAGTACTTC. Translating gives CASSPIPGQGYEQYF. The variable domain in full, completed from reference TRBV7-9 and TRBJ2-7, reads DTGVSQNPRHKITKRGQNVTFRCDPISEHNRLYWYRQTLGQGPEFLTYFQNEAQLEKSRLLSDRFSAERPKGSFSTLEIQRTEQGDSAMYLCASSPIPGQGYEQYFGPGTRLTVT.

V usage is TRBV11-2 and J usage is TRBJ2-1; TRBD1 might be the D (7 bases). This CDR3 contains 14 residues. Deletions cut 5 bases from V and 4 bases from J, with 12 bases between. Per the germline V gene, CDR1 is SGHAT and CDR2 is FQNNGV. CDR3 in amino acids: CASSPQGGYNEQFF. In nucleotides, the CDR3 is TGTGCCAGCAGCCCCCAGGGGGGATACAATGAGCAGTTCTTC.

J is TRBJ1-2 and V is TRBV25-1; D is unclear. The germline V gene has CDR1 MGHDK and CDR2 SYGVNS. V was cut by 7 bases and J by 7 bases, with 13 bases left in between. This CDR3 has 12 amino acids. The CDR3 region is CASTRPSGGYTF. The CDR3 bases are TGTGCCAGCACCCGGCCATCGGGTGGCTACACCTTC.

The DNA of the CDR3 is TGCGCCAGCAGCTTGGCGACTAGCGGTAGCACAGATACGCAGTATTTT. Protein sequence: CASSLATSGSTDTQYF. V gene TRBV5-1 combines with J gene TRBJ2-3, with 9 bases that match TRBD2. J gave up 0 bases and V 0 bases, and 2 bases lay outside the gene matches. The CDR3 spans 16 residues. Germline loops: CDR1 SGHRS, CDR2 YFSETQ.

This chain links TRBV19 with TRBJ1-1, with 7 positions matching TRBD1. Trimming at V came to 4 bases and at J to 1 base, leaving 0 bases not matched to a gene. There are 13 residues in the CDR3. Germline V lookup: CDR1 LNHDA, CDR2 SQIVND (reference sequence). CDR3 bases: TGTGCCAGTAGTAGGACAGGGAACACTGAAGCTTTCTTT. Encoded protein: CASSRTGNTEAFF.

This rearrangement joins TRBV7-9 to TRBJ2-7; D remains unclear. In germline, CDR1 is SEHNR, CDR2 FQNEAQ (reference sequence). The V end lost 4 bases, the J end lost 1 base, and 11 bases lay between the germline ends. This CDR3 contains 14 residues. The CDR3 loop is CASSSPAFSYEQYF. The CDR3 DNA is TGTGCCAGCAGCTCGCCTGCGTTTTCCTACGAGCAGTACTTC.

CDR3 protein: CASEREGTDTQYF. CDR3 nucleotide sequence: TGTGCCAGCGAGCGGGAGGGCACAGATACGCAGTATTTT. The rearrangement uses TRBV7-9 and TRBJ2-3; 9 bases are a match to TRBD2. The CDR3 length is 13 residues. The germline gives CDR1 SEHNR, CDR2 FQNEAQ (reference sequence). V was clipped by 8 bases and J by 1 base; unmatched bases: 1.

J is TRBJ2-7 and V is TRBV29-1; 11 nucleotides agree with TRBD1. The CDR3 totals 13 residues. Germline V lookup: CDR1 SQVTM, CDR2 ANQGSEA. The ends lost 8 bases at V and 4 bases at J; junction bases unmatched: 7. The CDR3 region is CSTRTGGGYEQYF. The DNA of the CDR3 is TGCAGCACCCGGACAGGGGGCGGGTACGAGCAGTACTTC.

This clone was observed a few times. The chain uses TRBV7-2 and TRBJ2-3; 9 bases line up with TRBD2. The V gene end was trimmed by 8 bases and the J gene end by 1 base; junction bases not matched to a gene: 7. The CDR3 is 15 residues long. Germline CDR1 reads SGHTA; CDR2 reads FQGNSA. The CDR3 loop reads CASSAGGPGTDTQYF. CDR3 coding DNA: TGTGCCAGCTCGGCGGGAGGGCCGGGCACAGATACGCAGTATTTT.

The V gene is TRBV7-9, the J gene TRBJ2-3, with TRBD2 matching 7 bases. V lost 5 bases, J lost 3 bases, and 8 bases stayed unmatched. CDR1 is SEHNR and CDR2 is FQNEAQ in the germline V gene (reference sequence). This CDR3 has 15 residues. The CDR3 region is CASSAGLVGTDTQYF. CDR3 coding DNA: TGTGCCAGCAGCGCCGGACTAGTCGGTACAGATACGCAGTATTTT.

J is TRBJ1-1 and V is TRBV9; no clear D. Trimming pared 2 bases from V and 3 bases from J, leaving 5 bases between. Germline values: CDR1 SGDLS, CDR2 YYNGEE. CDR3 length: 12 residues. The CDR3 nucleotides read TGTGCCAGCAGCGTCGGGGACACTGAAGCTTTCTTT. Residues: CASSVGDTEAFF.

This chain links TRBV6-1 with TRBJ2-3; weak D call: TRBD2 (5 bases). The CDR3 is made up of 13 amino acids. Between the trimmed V and J ends, which lost 6 bases and 4 bases, there was a span of 11 bases. Germline V gene lookup returns CDR1 MNHNS and CDR2 SASEGT. The CDR3 region is CASRGEGSDTQYF. CDR3 coding DNA: TGTGCCAGCAGGGGAGAGGGTTCAGATACGCAGTATTTT.

The V gene is TRBV2, the J gene TRBJ2-7, with D perhaps matching TRBD1 (6 bases). Deletions cut 5 bases from V and 4 bases from J, with 6 bases between. Germline V gene sequence: CDR1 SNHLY, CDR2 FYNNEI. This CDR3 region has 11 residues. The CDR3: CASSTGYEQYF. In nucleotides, the CDR3 is TGTGCCAGCAGTACAGGGTACGAGCAGTACTTC.

The rearrangement uses TRBV27 and TRBJ2-5; D unresolved. The V end lost 3 bases, the J end lost 5 bases, and 13 bases lay between the germline ends. CDR1 and CDR2 from the germline V gene are MNHEY and SMNVEV (reference sequence). The CDR3 is made up of 14 amino acids. CDR3 DNA: TGTGCCAGCAGTTTTAGTTCGATTGTGGAGACCCAGTACTTC. Translating it yields CASSFSSIVETQYF.

The chain has TRBV5-4 and TRBJ2-4; the D gene is possibly TRBD1 (5 bases). With 4 bases removed from V and 5 bases from J, the gap between germline ends came to 13 bases. CDR1 is SGHNT, CDR2 YYREEE, per germline (reference sequence). The CDR3 runs 14 residues. The CDR3 coding sequence is TGTGCCAGCAGCCTTTCAGGGCGCGAAAACATTCAGTACTTC. Amino acids: CASSLSGRENIQYF.

The chain links TRBV6-4 to TRBJ2-3; 11 bases align to TRBD2. V shed 7 bases, J shed 6 bases, and the junction held 9 bases outside the gene matches. The CDR3 contains 15 residues. Germline CDR1 and CDR2: MRHNA and SNTAGT. CDR3 protein: CASTELAGALDTQYF. The CDR3 DNA reads TGTGCCAGCACCGAACTAGCGGGAGCTTTGGATACGCAGTATTTT.

The chain joins TRBV28 to TRBJ2-7, with 10 bases lining up with TRBD2. Trimming removed 8 bases from V and 4 bases from J; junction bases left unmatched: 8. The V gene's germline CDR1 is MDHEN and CDR2 SYDVKM. The CDR3 contains 14 residues. This CDR3 reads CASCASGSIYEQYF. The CDR3 nucleotides are TGTGCCAGCTGTGCTAGCGGGAGTATTTACGAGCAGTACTTC.

V usage is TRBV28 and J usage is TRBJ1-4; TRBD1 agrees at 7 bases. CDR1 and CDR2 from the germline V gene are MDHEN and SYDVKM. The CDR3 loop spans 18 amino acids. J lost 8 bases, V lost 2 bases, and 17 bases had no gene match. The DNA of the CDR3 is TGTGCCAGCAGTTTAGTCAGGGACAGTGGAGTGAATACGGAAAAACTGTTTTTT. Amino acids: CASSLVRDSGVNTEKLFF.

V is TRBV5-1 and J is TRBJ2-1; the D is unclear. This CDR3 is built from 15 residues. Trimming stripped 5 bases from V and 3 bases from J, with 15 bases between. The germline gives CDR1 SGHRS, CDR2 YFSETQ. CDR3 residues: CASRPLLANYNEQFF. CDR3 DNA sequence: TGCGCCAGCAGGCCCCTTCTCGCTAACTACAATGAGCAGTTCTTC.

This clone appeared once. This sequence joins TRBV27 and TRBJ2-5, with 12 bases matching TRBD2. The V gene's germline CDR1 is MNHEY and CDR2 SMNVEV (reference sequence). The V gene end was trimmed by 10 bases and the J gene end by 5 bases; junction bases not matched to a gene: 8. This CDR3 comprises 14 residues. This chain's CDR3 is CATKGLAGYETQYF. In DNA, the CDR3 is TGTGCCACCAAGGGACTAGCGGGTTATGAGACCCAGTACTTC.

The V gene is TRBV27, the J gene TRBJ2-5; the match to TRBD1 covers 12 bases. V lost 6 bases to trimming and J lost 2 bases; unmatched junction nucleotides: 7. The CDR3 is 16 residues long. Germline CDR1 reads MNHEY; CDR2 reads SMNVEV (reference sequence). CDR3 sequence (DNA): TGTGCCAGCAGCCTTTTGGGACAGGGGGCGCAAGAGACCCAGTACTTC. It is translated as CASSLLGQGAQETQYF.

CDR3 sequence reads: CASSLAGGDTDTQYF. In DNA form, the CDR3 reads TGCGCCAGCAGCTTAGCGGGAGGGGACACAGATACGCAGTATTTT. The rearrangement joins TRBV5-1 to TRBJ2-3, with 10 bases that match TRBD2. In germline, CDR1 is SGHRS, CDR2 YFSETQ. The CDR3 is 15 amino acids. With V trimmed by 2 bases and J by 2 bases, 2 bases remained unmatched.

The V call is TRBV27, the J call TRBJ2-7, with 8 bases matching TRBD1. This CDR3 has 13 residues. The V gene end was trimmed by 9 bases and the J gene end by 2 bases; junction bases not matched to a gene: 6. CDR1 is MNHEY, CDR2 SMNVEV, per germline (reference sequence). The CDR3 DNA follows: TGTGCCAGTGGCGGGACAGGTCCCTACGAGCAGTACTTC. This gives the protein CASGGTGPYEQYF.

About this clone itself: Other DNA sequences in the sample encode the same CDR3. V gene TRBV7-9 combines with J gene TRBJ2-1; 9 nucleotides line up with TRBD2. This CDR3 contains 15 residues. CDR1 SEHNR and CDR2 FQNEAQ come from the germline V gene (reference sequence). The V segment lost 3 bases and the J segment 4 bases; nucleotides outside the gene matches: 4. The CDR3 bases are TGTGCCAGCAGCTTGGATAGCGGGGGATACAATGAGCAGTTCTTC. Its translation is CASSLDSGGYNEQFF. Together with reference TRBV7-9 and TRBJ2-1, the CDR3 gives the full variable domain: DTGVSQNPRHKITKRGQNVTFRCDPISEHNRLYWYRQTLGQGPEFLTYFQNEAQLEKSRLLSDRFSAERPKGSFSTLEIQRTEQGDSAMYLCASSLDSGGYNEQFFGPGTRLTVL.

The gene calls are TRBV10-3 and TRBJ1-2; D is unresolved. With 1 base removed from V and 2 bases from J, the gap between germline ends came to 8 bases. The CDR3 sequence is 14 residues long. Germline CDR1 and CDR2: ENHRY and SYGVKD. The CDR3 region is CAISEWLGNYGYTF. CDR3 in DNA: TGTGCCATCAGTGAGTGGCTAGGAAACTATGGCTACACCTTC.

This chain joins TRBV27 and TRBJ2-5; D remains unclear. Germline V gene lookup returns CDR1 MNHEY and CDR2 SMNVEV (reference sequence). Trimming took off 4 bases at V and 1 base at J, with 13 bases between the two ends. The CDR3 runs to 15 residues. The CDR3 loop is CASSSPSKSQETQYF. CDR3 nucleotides: TGTGCCAGCAGTTCACCCTCTAAGTCCCAAGAGACCCAGTACTTC.

This clone appeared many times. The rearrangement links TRBV10-1 to TRBJ1-2; no definite D call. The V end was cut by 4 bases, the J end by 3 bases, with 6 bases between. CDR3 length equals 12 residues. Germline CDR1 is WNHNN and CDR2 is SYGVQD (reference sequence). The CDR3 here is CASSAGDYGYTF. DNA of the CDR3: TGCGCCAGCAGTGCGGGTGACTATGGCTACACCTTC.

This clone turned up a few times. This chain links TRBV5-6 with TRBJ2-7, with 10 bases identical to TRBD2. In germline, CDR1 is SGHDT, CDR2 YYEEEE. The length of the CDR3 is 19 residues. After removal of 4 bases from V and 4 bases from J, the junction contained 20 bases not matched to a gene. CDR3 region: CASSLYSASGRSFLYEQYF. Here the CDR3 DNA reads TGTGCCAGCAGCCTCTACTCGGCTAGCGGGAGATCTTTTCTGTACGAGCAGTACTTC.

V and J are TRBV2 and TRBJ2-2; D remains ambiguous. V was pared by 8 bases and J by 0 bases, with 7 bases between. In germline, CDR1 is SNHLY, CDR2 FYNNEI. This CDR3 has 13 amino acids. CDR3 region: CASVVTNTGELFF. CDR3 nucleotide sequence: TGTGCCAGCGTAGTAACGAACACCGGGGAGCTGTTTTTT.

This chain uses TRBV10-3 with TRBJ2-1; 9 nucleotides line up with TRBD2. The germline gives CDR1 ENHRY, CDR2 SYGVKD. The J segment lost 8 bases and the V segment lost 7 bases, leaving 6 bases of the junction unmatched. This CDR3 spans 13 amino acids. CDR3 in DNA: TGTGCCATCACCGCCGGGACTAGCTATGAGCAGTTCTTC. Its protein is CAITAGTSYEQFF.